Below, one T cell receptor beta chain is given with its context. Its antigen remains unknown. PCR used 60 Vbeta primers and 13 Jbeta primers. Some clones are missing from TCRdb's copy, which holds only in-frame ones; the method was immunoSEQ multiplex PCR. In the table there are some 180,000 clones, about 80% of which are singletons. With 2 bases removed from V and 5 bases from J, the gap between germline ends came to 16 bases. The CDR3 extends over 15 amino acids. Germline lookup yields CDR1 MNHNS and CDR2 SASEGT. The data originate from a study of cytomegalovirus exposure and HLA in healthy donors. General study points: When analyzed later, a missense DCLRE1C variant was found to be linked to TCR beta V- and J-gene trimming. Within an earlier analysis, most TCR beta V segments proved productive either about 87% or about 30% of the time. Immune exposure information comprised only CMV serostatus. The analysis excluded some indistinguishable V segments, including TRBV6-2 and TRBV6-3.

This sequence originates from a woman in her twenties or thirties in good health and CMV-seropositive. The genes are TRBV6-1 and TRBJ2-7; tentative D call: TRBD2 (7 bases). Sequencing input: PBMCs. The CDR3 sequence: CASSESGTPIDEQYF. CDR3 sequence (DNA): TGTGCCAGCAGTGAAAGCGGGACACCTATCGACGAGCAGTACTTC.